The sequence of this T cell receptor beta chain was determined in a study of CD4 T cells in relation to SARS-CoV-2 and coronaviruses. Study-wide findings and caveats: In around 63% of donors, memory CD4+ clonotypes crossrecognized SARS-CoV-2 and at least one common cold coronavirus spike. Culture-expanded clones reflect memory recall rather than primary priming during culture. Pre-pandemic and post-infection samples never came from the same donor. No crossreactivity against non-spike viral proteins was tested here.

A note on this clone: Its antigen is unknown.

Unexposed donor CD4+ T cells date from about 2011-2018, before the COVID-19 pandemic. Germline V gene data show CDR1 as SGHTS and CDR2 as YDEGEE. The CDR3 runs 17 residues. V gave up 4 bases and J gave up 1 base; unmatched junction bases: 8. Repertoires were generated with immunoSEQ multiplex PCR, while TCRdb's copy carries only in-frame clones and drops some. The sample holds under 65,000 clones, 75% to 90% seen once. Sequenced sample: memory CD4+ T cells from PBMCs. This sequence was found in a human donor in good health. V usage is TRBV5-8 and J usage is TRBJ1-2; TRBD1 aligns across 12 bases. CDR3 amino acids: CASSRPGQGAINYGYTF. As DNA, the CDR3 is TGTGCCAGCAGCCGCCCGGGACAGGGGGCGATTAACTATGGCTACACCTTC.